The T cell receptor beta chain described here comes from a study of cytomegalovirus exposure and HLA in healthy donors (dated by TCRdb to the late 2010s). For context, the study as a whole: According to an earlier analysis of a few hundred of the donors, about 170 million T cells yielded 117 million unique TCR beta sequences and 276 Gb of sequence data. Roughly 300 gigabases of sequencing data and roughly 80 million unique TCR sequences made up an early release that covered approximately 620 HLA-typed donors. Of the roughly 400 genotyped donors, about 80% fell in the genetic ancestry cluster associated with self-reported Caucasian donors. The aim of the study was to test whether cataloging public T cell receptors could identify signatures of past pathogen exposure. The study used immunosequencing to profile the T cell repertoires of more than 650 subjects and linked those repertoires to cytomegalovirus serostatus. A separate validation cohort of roughly 130 different subjects was used in addition to the approximately 700-subject first cohort. To predict cytomegalovirus infection status, the study combined high-throughput TCR immunosequencing, statistical association of individual TCRs with disease status, and machine learning. A later analysis re-analyzed previously published TCR beta repertoires from 600 to 850 donors and added high-resolution HLA genotyping to study TCR occurrence patterns. Rather than drawing on any new phenotypic data, the later analysis identified candidate immune exposures from TCR beta sequences and the way those sequences occurred across donors. In an earlier analysis of a few hundred of the donors, high-throughput TCR beta sequencing was used to judge whether each TCR beta V gene segment behaved as functional or pseudogenic. Donor age, sex, ethnicity and CMV serostatus were collected together with the repertoire data. A later genetic analysis took genome-wide SNP genotypes for about 55% of the 666 donors and used that subset as a discovery cohort. Every repertoire in the discovery cohort had been generated on one and the same sequencing platform. HLA typing included class I and class II loci at four-digit resolution. The number of donors typed differed by locus, with 629-630 for A, B, C, DRB1 and DQB1, more than 500 for DQA1, 600 to 610 for DPA1, and over 400 for DPB1. Because of strong linkage in the cohort, 5 or 6 DR-DQ haplotypes were treated as single units for association and clustering. Among several hundred genotyped donors of the cohort, an average of approximately 220,000 unique TCR beta nucleotide sequences was sequenced per donor, of which about 18% were non-productive.

What the authors observed across the whole study: When HLA alleles, especially DR and DQ, strongly co-occurred, TCR associations were difficult to assign to individual alleles. A later genetic analysis reported fewer N-insertions in productive TCRs among donors in an Asian-associated ancestry cluster than the approximately 700-donor mean. Because some donors lacked HLA typing at each locus, the association tests relied only on the typed subset. The authors suggested that the approach could potentially be extended to other disease states and immunological phenotypes. Cytomegalovirus status was reported to be diagnosed by the classifier with high specificity and sensitivity in both the original and validation cohorts. An association between a missense DCLRE1C variant and V-gene and J-gene trimming of TCR beta chains was found in a later genetic analysis and replicated in an independent cohort. Correlated functional status among segregating V segments might reflect linkage disequilibrium, but an unknown experimental factor could not be ruled out. The presence/absence analyses assumed that sequencing depth was roughly uniform across donors, and that assumption may not be true. In an earlier analysis of approximately 590 of the donors, most TCR beta V segments appeared in productive rearrangements about 87% or about 30% of the time, broadly matching IMGT annotations. Immune exposure information for the cohort was limited to CMV serostatus. A later analysis found that TCR association rates varied across HLA loci, with DRB1 alleles showing the most associated TCRs and HLA-C alleles the fewest. The 87-base-pair reads could not distinguish some IMGT-functional V segments, including TRBV6-2 and TRBV6-3, so those segments were excluded. A later analysis found that most CMV-associated TCR beta chains appeared HLA-restricted, with HLA associations seemingly driven largely by CMV exposure. According to a later analysis, parvovirus B19, influenza, CMV and Epstein-Barr virus appeared linked to several top co-occurrence clusters. At a false discovery rate of 0.05, a later analysis linked about 16,000 TCR beta sequences to specific HLA alleles. Because counts were too low, roughly 18 rarely observed V segments, including chromosome 9 orphons, were left out of the earlier analysis of approximately 580 of the donors. A cluster of highly shared sequence variants was judged likely to be a technical artifact of the sequencing pipeline. In vitro tests confirmed that three of the cytomegalovirus-associated TCR beta chains recognize cytomegalovirus antigens. Compared with equally common non-associated chains, HLA-associated TCR beta chains in a later analysis were more clonally expanded and had lower generation probabilities. A further reported finding was that TCR beta sequences accurately predicted the HLA-A and HLA-B alleles for most subjects in the first cohort. Most TCR sequences were observed very rarely across donors, whereas some public TCRs were present in many individuals. This cohort had only TCR beta chains sequenced, and the lack of alpha or paired-chain data limited which features could be detected. The study listed 150 to 200 TCR beta chains as associated with cytomegalovirus.

The cohort comprised under 700 healthy bone marrow donors. All cohort members were sampled while nominally healthy, although unrecorded immune exposures were likely present. The donor was CMV seropositive and belonged to the group of 270 or so seropositive cohort members. Each donor provided a peripheral blood sample, and peripheral blood mononuclear cells were used for TCR beta sequencing. The Qiagen DNeasy Blood Extraction Kit was used to extract genomic DNA from the blood cell samples. This clone was recorded a few times. Its cognate antigen has yet to be identified. No qualities accompany the bases; no much larger clone lies one base away. Compared with germline, V lacks 3 bases and J lacks 5 bases; bases without a gene match: 18. Looking up the germline V gene yields CDR1 SGHTA and CDR2 FQGTGA. The CDR3 covers 19 residues, taking in both the cysteine and the phenylalanine. Of all the DNA, just the CDR3 is kept, 57 bases in frame from base 1.

Libraries were constructed by the immunoSEQ multiplex PCR assay. The multiplex PCR relied on a mix of 60 forward primers for TCR Vbeta segments and 13 reverse primers for TCR Jbeta segments. The CDR3 region of rearranged TCR beta genes was amplified from genomic DNA by a multiplex PCR assay. The amplified TCR beta libraries were sequenced on the Illumina HiSeq System as 87-base-pair reads. The study's own analysis went as follows. Across the 700 or so repertoires, a later analysis counted tens of millions of unique TCR beta chains, roughly 11 million of which were shared by at least two donors. To remove PCR and sequencing errors, raw reads were error-corrected and collapsed into unique sequences using a nearest-neighbor algorithm that merged closely related sequences. To assign V, D and J gene segments, CDR3 sequences were aligned to IMGT reference sequences. Each retained sequence needed at least a six-nucleotide match to both a V gene segment and a J gene segment. A rearrangement counted as productive if the CDR3 had no stop codons and remained in frame with V and J, and every other rearrangement counted as non-productive. Following IMGT convention, CDR3 was defined as the stretch from the second conserved V-encoded cysteine to the conserved J-encoded phenylalanine. In an earlier analysis of around 600 of the donors, sequences lacking an unambiguous match to a single V gene segment were excluded. In an earlier analysis of more than 500 of the donors, a V segment was called functional when productive rearrangements were above 56.7%, and segregating when the standard deviation between donors exceeded 5%. A statistical classification framework was built for diagnosing cytomegalovirus status from the catalog of TCR beta chain sequences. In a later analysis, TCR nucleotide sequences were compared against IMGT/GENE-DB human TR gene sequences so that V and J genes could be assigned. The TCRdist pipeline was used in a later analysis to assign CDR3 sequences and most-parsimonious VDJ recombination scenarios. In a later analysis, each TCR beta chain was defined by its CDR3 amino acid sequence together with its V-gene family, and reads without a unique V-gene family were excluded. As a way to deal with suspected cross-contamination and a sequencing artifact, a later analysis dropped more than 500 nucleotide sequences that were highly shared and had low generation probability. In a later analysis, a clonal expansion index was calculated for each public chain from normalized within-repertoire ranks of inferred template counts. In a later analysis, generation probabilities were computed with a VDJ recombination model fitted to out-of-frame rearrangements, and the resulting probabilities were checked against IGoR. In a later analysis, hypergeometric tests were used to score TCR-TCR, TCR-HLA and TCR-CMV co-occurrence, with a repertoire-size bias correction applied to TCR pairs. To estimate false discovery rates, a later analysis permuted the HLA or CMV assignments 20 times. In a later analysis, co-occurring TCRs were grouped using DBSCAN, and TCRdist sequence similarity was added for clustering within HLA-allele-positive subsets. Co-occurrence clustering excluded repertoires with fewer than 30,000 or more than 120,000 public chains, plus five with anomalous nucleotide sharing. In TCRdb, the immuneACCESS table is reduced to in-frame sequences with V and J assigned. These tables do not hold every clone; where another copy was compared, an unresolved V gene accounts for under half, and the others remain unexplained. V and J calls and clone size are as listed in that table; D and trimming were resolved from the DNA. Within this sample are about 120,000 clones, with 77% of them counted one time only. Jointly, the top ten make up approximately 11% of the sample.

This sequence was found in a man aged 40-49 years in good health and CMV-seropositive. The chain is made from TRBV7-3 and TRBJ1-5; the junction holds 8 bases that match TRBD1. The sequencing sample was made of PBMCs. The CDR3 region reads CASSLRLTGEVLKDQPQHF. The base sequence is TGTGCCAGCAGCTTGCGGCTGACAGGGGAAGTTTTAAAAGATCAGCCCCAGCATTTT.